This T cell receptor (beta chain) appears in the sequencing data of a study of T cell repertoires in cytomegalovirus infection. Across the study: Matching HLA type, along with CMV infection, was indicated by public TCR beta signatures.

TCRdb processed the reads anew with MiXCR; each CDR3 protein has one entry. The data hold approximately 500,000 distinct CDR3 sequences, with 16% observed a single time. The CDR3 length is 16 residues. Germline CDR1 reads LGHNA; CDR2 reads YNFKEQ. On this clonotype itself: Its ends do not fully match the called genes, so a read error is possible.

This chain links TRBV4-2 with TRBJ2-7, with D possibly TRBD2 on 6 matching bases. This clonotype was sampled from a human donor in good health (CMV status not recorded). Some clones in this sample may be carry-over from other donors' samples. Source material: CD8+ T cells from PBMCs. CDR3 loop: CARSHSRGGRTYEQYF. CDR3 bases: TGTGCCAGAAGCCACAGTAGGGGAGGTAGGACCTACGAGCAGTACTTC.